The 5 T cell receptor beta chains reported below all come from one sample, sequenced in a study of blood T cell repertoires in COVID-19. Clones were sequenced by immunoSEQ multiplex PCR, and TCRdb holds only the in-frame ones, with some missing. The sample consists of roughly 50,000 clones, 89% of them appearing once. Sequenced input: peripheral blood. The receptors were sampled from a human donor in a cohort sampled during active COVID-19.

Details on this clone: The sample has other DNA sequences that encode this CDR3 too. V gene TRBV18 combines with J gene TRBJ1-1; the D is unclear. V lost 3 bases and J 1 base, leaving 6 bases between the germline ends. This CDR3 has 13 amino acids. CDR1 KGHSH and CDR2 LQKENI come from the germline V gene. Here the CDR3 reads CASSPTGNTEAFF. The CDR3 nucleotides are TGTGCCAGCTCACCGACGGGGAACACTGAAGCTTTCTTT.

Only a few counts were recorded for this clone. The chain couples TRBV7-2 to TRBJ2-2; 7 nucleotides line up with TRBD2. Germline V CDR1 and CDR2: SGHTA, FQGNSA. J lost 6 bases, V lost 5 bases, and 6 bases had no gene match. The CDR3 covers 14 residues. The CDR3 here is CASSPWEGAGELFF. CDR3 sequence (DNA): TGTGCCAGCAGCCCCTGGGAGGGCGCCGGGGAGCTGTTTTTT.

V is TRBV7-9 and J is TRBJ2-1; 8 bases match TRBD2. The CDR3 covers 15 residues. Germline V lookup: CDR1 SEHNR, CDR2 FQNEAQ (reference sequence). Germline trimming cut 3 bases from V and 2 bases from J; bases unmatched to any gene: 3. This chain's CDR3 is CASSFPGGPYNEQFF. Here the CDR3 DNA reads TGTGCCAGCAGCTTCCCGGGGGGGCCCTACAATGAGCAGTTCTTC. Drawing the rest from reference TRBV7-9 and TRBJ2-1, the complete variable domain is DTGVSQNPRHKITKRGQNVTFRCDPISEHNRLYWYRQTLGQGPEFLTYFQNEAQLEKSRLLSDRFSAERPKGSFSTLEIQRTEQGDSAMYLCASSFPGGPYNEQFFGPGTRLTVL.

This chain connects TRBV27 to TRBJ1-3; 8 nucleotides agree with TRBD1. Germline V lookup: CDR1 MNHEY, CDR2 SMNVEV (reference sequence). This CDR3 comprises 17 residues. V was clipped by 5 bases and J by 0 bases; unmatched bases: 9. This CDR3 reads CASSPTGQVYSGNTIYF. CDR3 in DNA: TGTGCCAGCAGTCCCACGGGACAGGTCTACTCTGGAAACACCATATATTTT.

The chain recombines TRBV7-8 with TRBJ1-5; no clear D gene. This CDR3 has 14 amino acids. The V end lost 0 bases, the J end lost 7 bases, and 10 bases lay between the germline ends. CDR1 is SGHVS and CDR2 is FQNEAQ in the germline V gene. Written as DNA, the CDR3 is TGTGCCAGCAGCTTAGCTCAGTTTAGCCAGCCCCAGCATTTT. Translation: CASSLAQFSQPQHF.